This section outlines one T cell receptor (beta chain) sequence together with its context. The antigen remains undetermined. This specimen belongs to a study of shared clonotypes between healthy human individuals. The study's findings and limits: On the whole, naive subsets had larger estimated richness than memory subsets had.

Unmatched junction bases numbered 5, after V lost 6 bases and J lost 5 bases. Germline CDR1 reads MDHEN; CDR2 reads SYDVKM. This CDR3 is built from 14 residues. Using about 220 ng DNA, 32,000 or so T cell genomes, the sorted-subset replicate PCRs were run. This table comes from immunoSEQ multiplex PCR, and its TCRdb copy is limited to in-frame clones, with some not included. In the table there are more than 1.2 million clones, around 98.5% of which are singletons. The sequencing sample was made of naive CD4+ T cells sorted from blood. Subset denoted: CD45RA+ positively selected. This receptor was taken from a man in his thirties or forties in good health. The chain uses TRBV28 and TRBJ2-3; 10 bases are shared with TRBD1. Here the CDR3 DNA reads TGTGCCAGCAGCCGGGACAGGGGAAAAGATACGCAGTATTTT. This encodes CASSRDRGKDTQYF.